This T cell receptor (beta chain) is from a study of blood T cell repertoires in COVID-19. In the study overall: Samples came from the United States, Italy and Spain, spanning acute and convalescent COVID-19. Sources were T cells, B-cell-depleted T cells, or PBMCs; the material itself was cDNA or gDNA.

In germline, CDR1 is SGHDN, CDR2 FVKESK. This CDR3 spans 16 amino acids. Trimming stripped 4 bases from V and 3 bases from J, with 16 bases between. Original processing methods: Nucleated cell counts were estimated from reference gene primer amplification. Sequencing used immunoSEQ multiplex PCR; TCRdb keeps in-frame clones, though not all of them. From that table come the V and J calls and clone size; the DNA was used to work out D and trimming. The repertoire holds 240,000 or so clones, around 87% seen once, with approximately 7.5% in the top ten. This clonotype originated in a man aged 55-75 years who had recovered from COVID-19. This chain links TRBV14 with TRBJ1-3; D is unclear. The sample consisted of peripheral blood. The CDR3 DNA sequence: TGTGCCAGCAGCCGCGATCGAAGGTGGAGTGGAAACACCATATATTTT. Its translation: CASSRDRRWSGNTIYF.